The subject of this entry is one TCR beta chain. The antigen is not known. Unique molecular identifiers were in the cDNA, with template-switch universal primer binding. TCRdb reprocessed the 5' RACE reads with MiXCR, giving one entry per CDR3 protein. Among 1.5 million to 2 million distinct CDR3 sequences listed, around a third were seen once. This entry belongs to a study of identical twins. General observations from the study: Among beta out-of-frame sequences, excess sharing between twins appeared weaker. Analyses based on zero insertions could be partly confounded by invariant MAIT and iNKT cells. Insertions ran lower in abundant cord blood beta clonotypes, though not in memory repertoires.

This CDR3 has 19 amino acids. V shed 4 bases, J shed 5 bases, and the junction held 18 bases outside the gene matches. Germline CDR1 is SGHAT and CDR2 is FQNNGV. What was sequenced was cord blood. This TCR derives from a newborn girl in good health. The V gene is TRBV11-2, the J gene TRBJ2-1; 9 positions match TRBD1. CDR3 sequence: CASSSPSGTGRRRNNEQFF. The DNA of the CDR3 is TGTGCCAGCAGCTCCCCCTCCGGGACAGGGAGGAGAAGAAACAATGAGCAGTTCTTC.